A single sample gave rise to the 9 T cell receptor beta chains below, sequenced in a study of T-cell reconstitution after alpha-beta-depleted transplantation in children (dated by TCRdb to the mid-2010s). Receptor libraries were prepared by PCR. Sequencing used an Illumina HiSeq 2500. Molecular barcoding was employed in the preparation of TCR libraries, with unique molecular identifiers being used to normalize TCRbeta repertoire quantification. The public reads were reanalyzed by TCRdb: fastp trimming at Q25, MiXCR alignment, in-frame beta chains only. Each entry merges the rows of one CDR3 protein and shows their most common DNA and genes. Present in this sample are around 580,000 distinct CDR3 sequences, about a quarter of which were seen just once. Around 36% of the sample is held by the ten biggest clonotypes. This sample's treatment or condition label indicates: allogeneic hematopoietic cell transplantation with graft depleted of TCRalphabeta T cells and CD19 B cells.

Specimen: PBMCs, collected before TCRalphabeta/CD19-depleted stem cell transplant. These receptors originate from a boy in the first two years of life with Wiskott-Aldrich syndrome, due to receive a stem cell transplant.

There are many counts of this clonotype. This chain connects TRBV6-5 to TRBJ1-5; no clear D gene. The V gene lost 6 bases and the J gene lost 6 bases, with 15 bases spanning the gap. CDR3 length: 14 residues. Germline CDR1 reads MNHEY; CDR2 reads SVGAGI. CDR3 nucleotide sequence: TGTGCCAGCAGCGGGGAGGAGTTGGGTCAGCCCCAGCATTTT. Its protein is CASSGEELGQPQHF.

This clonotype has only a few counts. The chain recombines TRBV2 with TRBJ1-1, with TRBD1 matching 8 bases. The germline V gene has CDR1 SNHLY and CDR2 FYNNEI. V trimming: 10 bases; J trimming: 0 bases; junction bases outside the gene matches: 7. The CDR3 consists of 14 residues. The CDR3 DNA is TGTGCCACCGACAGGGGCGGCGTGAACACTGAAGCTTTCTTT. Amino acid sequence: CATDRGGVNTEAFF.

The chain employs TRBV6-5 and TRBJ2-7; TRBD2 aligns across 9 bases. Per the germline V gene, CDR1 is MNHEY and CDR2 is SVGAGI. The CDR3 sequence is 15 residues long. J gave up 1 base and V 0 bases, and 1 base lay outside the gene matches. Here the CDR3 reads CASSYSTSGSYEQYF. CDR3 in DNA: TGTGCCAGCAGTTACTCGACTAGCGGTTCCTACGAGCAGTACTTC.

This rearrangement joins TRBV6-1 to TRBJ2-3, with 15 bases identical to TRBD2. Germline values: CDR1 MNHNS, CDR2 SASEGT. This CDR3 spans 16 amino acids. J was trimmed by 5 bases and V by 5 bases; bases with no gene match: 5. This chain's CDR3 is CASSRGLAGGEDTQYF. CDR3 DNA sequence: TGTGCCAGCAGTCGCGGACTAGCGGGAGGGGAAGATACGCAGTATTTT.

This clonotype was observed a few times. CDR3 region: CASSLDEGTPYNEQFF. The CDR3 bases are TGCGCCAGCAGCCTGGACGAAGGAACCCCCTACAATGAGCAGTTCTTC. This rearrangement joins TRBV5-1 to TRBJ2-1; D unresolved. Germline V gives CDR1 SGHRS, CDR2 YFSETQ. The V end was cut by 4 bases, the J end by 2 bases, with 16 bases between. This CDR3 spans 16 amino acids.

This chain joins TRBV6-1 and TRBJ2-7; the match to TRBD1 covers 10 bases. Germline lookup yields CDR1 MNHNS and CDR2 SASEGT. The CDR3 has 16 amino acids. With 5 bases clipped from V and 4 bases from J, the junction kept 11 bases outside the gene matches. The CDR3 DNA follows: TGTGCCAGCAGTCCCAAGACAGGGGGCTATTCGTACGAGCAGTACTTC. The encoded protein is CASSPKTGGYSYEQYF.

This clonotype was seen only a few times. This chain links TRBV9 with TRBJ2-5; TRBD2 is a possible D gene (5 bases). The CDR3 spans 14 residues. The germline V gene encodes CDR1 SGDLS and CDR2 YYNGEE. Between the trimmed V and J ends, which lost 0 bases and 7 bases, there was a span of 13 bases. This CDR3 is CASSVVGDRGTQYF. In DNA form, the CDR3 reads TGTGCCAGCAGCGTAGTGGGCGATCGGGGGACCCAGTACTTC.

The chain uses TRBV5-1 and TRBJ2-1, with D uncertain. Germline assignment: CDR1 SGHRS and CDR2 YFSETQ. CDR3 length equals 11 residues. Trimming shortened V by 2 bases and J by 8 bases, and 5 bases separated the two germline ends. The CDR3 coding sequence is TGCGCCAGCAGCTTACGACATGAGCAGTTCTTC. This sequence encodes CASSLRHEQFF.

There are a few counts of this clonotype. The genes are TRBV9 and TRBJ2-3; D remains ambiguous. The CDR3 extends over 13 amino acids. Deletions cut 1 base from V and 1 base from J, with 4 bases between. Looked up from germline, CDR1 is SGDLS and CDR2 is YYNGEE. This CDR3 is CASSVPGTDTQYF. The CDR3 coding sequence is TGTGCCAGCAGCGTACCCGGCACAGATACGCAGTATTTT.